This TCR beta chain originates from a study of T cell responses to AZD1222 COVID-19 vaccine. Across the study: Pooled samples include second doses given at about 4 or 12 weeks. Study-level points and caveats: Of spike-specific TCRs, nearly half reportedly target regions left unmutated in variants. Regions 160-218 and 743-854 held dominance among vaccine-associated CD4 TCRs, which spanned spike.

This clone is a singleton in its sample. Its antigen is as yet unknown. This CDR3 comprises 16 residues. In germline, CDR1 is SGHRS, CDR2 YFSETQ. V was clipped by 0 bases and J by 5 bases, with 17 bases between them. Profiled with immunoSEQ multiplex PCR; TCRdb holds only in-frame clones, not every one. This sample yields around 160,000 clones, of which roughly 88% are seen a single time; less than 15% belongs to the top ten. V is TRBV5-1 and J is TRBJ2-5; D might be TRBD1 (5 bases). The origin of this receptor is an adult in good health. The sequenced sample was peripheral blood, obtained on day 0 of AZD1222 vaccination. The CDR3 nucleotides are TGCGCCAGCAGCTTGGGAGCAGGGCCTGCTTACGAGACCCAGTACTTC. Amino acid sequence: CASSLGAGPAYETQYF.